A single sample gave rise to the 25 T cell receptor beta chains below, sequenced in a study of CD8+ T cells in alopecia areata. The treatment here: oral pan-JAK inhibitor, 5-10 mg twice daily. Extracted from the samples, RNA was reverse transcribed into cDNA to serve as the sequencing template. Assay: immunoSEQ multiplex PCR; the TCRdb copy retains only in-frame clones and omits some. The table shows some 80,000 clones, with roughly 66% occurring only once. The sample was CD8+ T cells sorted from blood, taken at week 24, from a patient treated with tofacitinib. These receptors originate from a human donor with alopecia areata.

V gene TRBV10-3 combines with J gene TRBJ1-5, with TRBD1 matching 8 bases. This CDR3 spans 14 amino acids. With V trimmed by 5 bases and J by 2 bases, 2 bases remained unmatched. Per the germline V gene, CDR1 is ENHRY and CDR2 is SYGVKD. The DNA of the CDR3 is TGTGCCATCAGTCTACAGGGGGGCAATCAGCCCCAGCATTTT. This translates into CAISLQGGNQPQHF.

This CDR3 reads CASSLATKNIQYF. Here the CDR3 DNA reads TGTGCCAGCAGCCTCGCGACCAAAAACATTCAGTACTTC. The V and J genes are TRBV7-9 and TRBJ2-4, with unresolved D. Germline V gene sequence: CDR1 SEHNR, CDR2 FQNEAQ (reference sequence). V lost 5 bases to trimming and J lost 2 bases, with 7 bases between them. The CDR3 extends over 13 amino acids.

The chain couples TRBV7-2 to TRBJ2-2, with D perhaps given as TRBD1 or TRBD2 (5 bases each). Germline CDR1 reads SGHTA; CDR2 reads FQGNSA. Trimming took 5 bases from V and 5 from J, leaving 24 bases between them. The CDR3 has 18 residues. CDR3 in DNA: TGTGCCAGCAGCCCCGAGGAGGCCAGGGTGTTAGGAACCGGGGAGCTGTTTTTT. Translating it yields CASSPEEARVLGTGELFF.

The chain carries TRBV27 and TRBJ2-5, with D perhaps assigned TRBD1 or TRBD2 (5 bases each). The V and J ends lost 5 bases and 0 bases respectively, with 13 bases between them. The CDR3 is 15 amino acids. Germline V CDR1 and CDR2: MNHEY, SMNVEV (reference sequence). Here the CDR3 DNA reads TGTGCCAGCAGTACCGGGACCCAAGACCAAGAGACCCAGTACTTC. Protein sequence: CASSTGTQDQETQYF.

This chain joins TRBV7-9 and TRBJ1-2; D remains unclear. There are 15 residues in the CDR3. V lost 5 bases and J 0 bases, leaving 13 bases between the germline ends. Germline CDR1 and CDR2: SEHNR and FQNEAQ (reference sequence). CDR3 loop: CASSPPGGANYGYTF. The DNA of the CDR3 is TGTGCCAGCAGCCCGCCGGGCGGAGCTAACTATGGCTACACCTTC.

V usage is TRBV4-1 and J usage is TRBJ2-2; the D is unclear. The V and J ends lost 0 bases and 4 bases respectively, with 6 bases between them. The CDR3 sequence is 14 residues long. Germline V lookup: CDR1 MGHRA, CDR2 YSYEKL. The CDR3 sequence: CASSQDPSTGELFF. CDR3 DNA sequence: TGCGCCAGCAGCCAAGATCCCAGCACCGGGGAGCTGTTTTTT.

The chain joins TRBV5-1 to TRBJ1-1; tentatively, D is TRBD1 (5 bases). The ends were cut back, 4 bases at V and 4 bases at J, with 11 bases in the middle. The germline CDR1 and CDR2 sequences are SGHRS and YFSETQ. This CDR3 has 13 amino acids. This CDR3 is CASSPAGSTEAFF. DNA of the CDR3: TGCGCCAGCAGCCCCGCAGGGTCCACTGAAGCTTTCTTT.

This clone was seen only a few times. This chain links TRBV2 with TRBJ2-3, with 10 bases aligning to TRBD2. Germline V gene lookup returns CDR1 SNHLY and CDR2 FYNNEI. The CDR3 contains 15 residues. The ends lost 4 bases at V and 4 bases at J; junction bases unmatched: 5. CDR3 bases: TGTGCCAGCAGTGCAACTAGCGGGATTCCAGATACGCAGTATTTT. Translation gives CASSATSGIPDTQYF.

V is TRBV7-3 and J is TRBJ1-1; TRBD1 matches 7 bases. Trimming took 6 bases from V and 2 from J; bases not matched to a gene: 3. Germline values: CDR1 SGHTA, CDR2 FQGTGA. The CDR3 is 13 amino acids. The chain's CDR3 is CASSRQGNTEAFF. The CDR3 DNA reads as TGTGCCAGCAGTAGACAGGGAAACACTGAAGCTTTCTTT.

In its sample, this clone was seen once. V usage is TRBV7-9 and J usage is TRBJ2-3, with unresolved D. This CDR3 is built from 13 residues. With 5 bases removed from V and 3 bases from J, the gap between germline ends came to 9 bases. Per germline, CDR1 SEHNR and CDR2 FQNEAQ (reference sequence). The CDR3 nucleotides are TGTGCCAGCAGCCAGCCCCGTACAGATACGCAGTATTTT. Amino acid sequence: CASSQPRTDTQYF.

The CDR3 sequence is CASRSGIIYEQYF. The CDR3 DNA sequence: TGTGCCAGCAGGTCGGGAATCATCTACGAGCAGTACTTC. The chain uses TRBV2 and TRBJ2-7; TRBD2 is a possible D gene (5 bases). This CDR3 has 13 amino acids. V lost 6 bases and J 3 bases, leaving 12 bases between the germline ends. Germline assignment: CDR1 SNHLY and CDR2 FYNNEI.

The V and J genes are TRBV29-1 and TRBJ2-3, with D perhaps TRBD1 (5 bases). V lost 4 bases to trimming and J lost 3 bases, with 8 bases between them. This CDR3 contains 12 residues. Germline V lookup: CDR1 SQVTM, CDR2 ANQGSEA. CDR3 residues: CSVVPGTDTQYF. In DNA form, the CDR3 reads TGCAGCGTTGTACCAGGGACAGATACGCAGTATTTT.

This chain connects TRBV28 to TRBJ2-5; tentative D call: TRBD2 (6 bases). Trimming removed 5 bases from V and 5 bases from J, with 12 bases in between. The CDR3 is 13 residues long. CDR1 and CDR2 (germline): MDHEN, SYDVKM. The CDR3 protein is CASSTTSVETQYF. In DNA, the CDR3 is TGTGCCAGCAGTACGACTAGTGTGGAGACCCAGTACTTC.

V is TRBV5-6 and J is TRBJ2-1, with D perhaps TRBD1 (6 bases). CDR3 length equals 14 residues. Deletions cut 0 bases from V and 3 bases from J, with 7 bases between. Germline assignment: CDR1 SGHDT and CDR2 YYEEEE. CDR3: CASSLGDNYNEQFF. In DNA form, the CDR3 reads TGTGCCAGCAGCTTGGGGGACAACTACAATGAGCAGTTCTTC.

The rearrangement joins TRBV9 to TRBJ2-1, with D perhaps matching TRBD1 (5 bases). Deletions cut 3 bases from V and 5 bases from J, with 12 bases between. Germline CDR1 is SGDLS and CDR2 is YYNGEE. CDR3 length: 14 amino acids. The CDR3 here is CASSDVDRNNEQFF. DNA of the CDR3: TGTGCCAGCAGCGACGTAGACAGAAACAATGAGCAGTTCTTC.

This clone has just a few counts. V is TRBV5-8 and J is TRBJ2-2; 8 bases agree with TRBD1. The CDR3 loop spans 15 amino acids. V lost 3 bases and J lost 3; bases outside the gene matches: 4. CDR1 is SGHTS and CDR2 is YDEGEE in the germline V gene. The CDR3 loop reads CASSWTGFYTGELFF. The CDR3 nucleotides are TGTGCCAGCAGCTGGACAGGGTTTTACACCGGGGAGCTGTTTTTT.

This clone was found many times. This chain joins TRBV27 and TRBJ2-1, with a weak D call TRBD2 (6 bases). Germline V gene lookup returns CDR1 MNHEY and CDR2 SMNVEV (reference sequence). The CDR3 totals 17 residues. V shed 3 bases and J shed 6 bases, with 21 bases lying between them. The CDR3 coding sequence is TGTGCCAGCAGTTTTGGCGGGACCCGACCTTTTGGCAATGAGCAGTTCTTC. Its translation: CASSFGGTRPFGNEQFF.

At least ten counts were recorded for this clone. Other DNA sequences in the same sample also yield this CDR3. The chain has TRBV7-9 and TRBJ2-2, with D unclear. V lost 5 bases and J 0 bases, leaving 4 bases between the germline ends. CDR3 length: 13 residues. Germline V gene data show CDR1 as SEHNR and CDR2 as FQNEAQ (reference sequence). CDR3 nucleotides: TGTGCCAGCAGCCAAACGAACACCGGGGAGCTGTTTTTT. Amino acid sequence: CASSQTNTGELFF.

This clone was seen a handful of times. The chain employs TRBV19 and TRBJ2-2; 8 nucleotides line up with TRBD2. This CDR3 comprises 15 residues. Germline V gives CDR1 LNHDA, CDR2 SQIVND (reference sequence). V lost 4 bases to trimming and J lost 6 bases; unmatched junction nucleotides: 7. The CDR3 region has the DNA TGTGCCAGTAGTAGCCGGGAGGGCCTCCCCGGGGAGCTGTTTTTT. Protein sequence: CASSSREGLPGELFF.

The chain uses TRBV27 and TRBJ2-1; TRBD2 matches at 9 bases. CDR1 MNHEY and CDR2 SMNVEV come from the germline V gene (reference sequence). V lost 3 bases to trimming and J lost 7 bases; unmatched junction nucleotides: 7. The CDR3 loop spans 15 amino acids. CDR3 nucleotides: TGTGCCAGCAGTTTGCCGGGACTAGCTATTAATGAGCAGTTCTTC. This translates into CASSLPGLAINEQFF.

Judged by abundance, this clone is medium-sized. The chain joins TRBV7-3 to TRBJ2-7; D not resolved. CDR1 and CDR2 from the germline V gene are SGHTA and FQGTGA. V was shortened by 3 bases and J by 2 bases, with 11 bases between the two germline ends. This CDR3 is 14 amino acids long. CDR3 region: CASSFRGGAYEQYF. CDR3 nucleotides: TGTGCCAGCAGCTTTAGAGGTGGCGCCTACGAGCAGTACTTC.

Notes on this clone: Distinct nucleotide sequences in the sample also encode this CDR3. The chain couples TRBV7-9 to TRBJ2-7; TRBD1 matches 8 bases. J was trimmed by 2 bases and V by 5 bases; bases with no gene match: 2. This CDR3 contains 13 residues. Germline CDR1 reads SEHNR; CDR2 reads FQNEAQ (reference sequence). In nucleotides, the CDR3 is TGTGCCAGCAGCGGGACAGGAACCTACGAGCAGTACTTC. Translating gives CASSGTGTYEQYF.

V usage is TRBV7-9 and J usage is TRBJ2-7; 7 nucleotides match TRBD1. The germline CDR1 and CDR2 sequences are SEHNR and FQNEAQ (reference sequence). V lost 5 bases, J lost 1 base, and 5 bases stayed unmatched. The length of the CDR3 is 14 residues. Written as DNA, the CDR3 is TGTGCCAGCAGCCAATCGGGACAGTCCTACGAGCAGTACTTC. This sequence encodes CASSQSGQSYEQYF.

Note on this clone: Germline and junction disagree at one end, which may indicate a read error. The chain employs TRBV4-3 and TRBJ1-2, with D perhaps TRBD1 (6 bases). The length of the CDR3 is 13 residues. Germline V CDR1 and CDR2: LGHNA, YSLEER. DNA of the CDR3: TGCGCCAGCAGCCCATCCAGGGGATATGACTACACCTTC. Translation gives CASSPSRGYDYTF.

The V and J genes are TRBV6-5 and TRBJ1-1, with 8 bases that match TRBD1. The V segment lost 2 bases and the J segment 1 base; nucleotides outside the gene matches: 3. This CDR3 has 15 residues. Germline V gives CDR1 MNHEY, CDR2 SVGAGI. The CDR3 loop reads CASSYGDRWNTEAFF. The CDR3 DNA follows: TGTGCCAGCAGTTACGGGGACAGGTGGAACACTGAAGCTTTCTTT.